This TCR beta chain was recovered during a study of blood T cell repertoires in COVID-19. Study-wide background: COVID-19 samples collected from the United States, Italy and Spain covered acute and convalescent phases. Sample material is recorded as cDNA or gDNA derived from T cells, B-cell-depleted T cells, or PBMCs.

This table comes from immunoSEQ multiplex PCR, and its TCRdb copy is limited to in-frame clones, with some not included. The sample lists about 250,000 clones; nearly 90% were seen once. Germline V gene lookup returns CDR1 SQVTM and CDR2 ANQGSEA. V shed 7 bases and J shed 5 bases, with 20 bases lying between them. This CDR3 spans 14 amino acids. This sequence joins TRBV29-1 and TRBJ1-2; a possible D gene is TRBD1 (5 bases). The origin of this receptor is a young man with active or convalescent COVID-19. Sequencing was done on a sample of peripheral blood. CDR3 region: CSAVNTPGGYGYTF. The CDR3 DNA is TGCAGCGCCGTGAACACTCCGGGGGGATATGGCTACACCTTC.